This TCR beta chain was retrieved from a study of T cells in Graves' hyperthyroidism and ophthalmopathy. V lost 10 bases and J lost 6, with 18 bases in between. The V gene's germline CDR1 is ENHRY and CDR2 SYGVKD. The CDR3 covers 13 residues. Amplification yielded TCR beta CDR3 regions, with RNA transcripts as the source. In the first-round RT-PCR of the TCR CDR3, the HTBI primer set was used. Via MiXCR, TCRdb re-called the multiplex PCR reads, giving one row per CDR3 protein. The table records 75,000 to 100,000 distinct CDR3 sequences, 51% of them present only once. A note on this clonotype: This may be a read error: a much more frequent sequence differs by one nucleotide.

V is TRBV10-3 and J is TRBJ1-1; D is unresolved. The TCR was taken from a woman aged 35 to 49 with Graves' hyperthyroidism. Input material: blood. CDR3 coding DNA: TGTGCCAGCGGTTACATGGAAGGCGCTGAAGCTTTCTTT. Translating gives CASGYMEGAEAFF.